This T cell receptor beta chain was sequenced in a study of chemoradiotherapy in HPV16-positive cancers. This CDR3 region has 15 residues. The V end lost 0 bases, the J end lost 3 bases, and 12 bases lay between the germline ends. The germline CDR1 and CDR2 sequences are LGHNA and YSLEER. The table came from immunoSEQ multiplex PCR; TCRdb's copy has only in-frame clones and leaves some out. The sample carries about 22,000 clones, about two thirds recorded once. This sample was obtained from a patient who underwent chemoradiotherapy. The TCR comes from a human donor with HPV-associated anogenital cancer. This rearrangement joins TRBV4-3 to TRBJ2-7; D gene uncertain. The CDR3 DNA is TGCGCCAGCAGCCAAGATCGGGTCGGAAACTACGAGCAGTACTTC. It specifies CASSQDRVGNYEQYF.